This entry features one TCR beta chain sequence. Its cognate antigen is unknown. V lost 2 bases, J lost 3 bases, and 9 bases lay in between. The CDR3 has 14 amino acids. From germline, CDR1 is SGHRS and CDR2 YFSETQ. These data belong to a study of blood T cells in healthy people across ages. Primed by a sample-barcoded 5' primer and a J-beta primer mix, a second PCR proceeded for 7 to 11 cycles. TCRdb re-derived calls from the 5' RACE reads in MiXCR, one entry per CDR3 protein. This sample has some 700,000 distinct CDR3 sequences; approximately 21% occur once, and the top ten carry 20% to 25%. Points from the study as a whole: There were more naive CD4+ cells and higher diversity in long-lived donors than in aged donors. Percentage of naive T cells showed a strong correlation with TCR beta diversity.

Total RNA extraction produced at least 5.5 micrograms (per sample) for the study. The receptor comes from a man between 65 and 85 years old in good health. This chain links TRBV5-1 with TRBJ1-5; D possibly corresponds to TRBD1 (5 bases). The sequencing input was blood. CDR3 protein: CASSFGGDNQPQHF. Here the CDR3 DNA reads TGCGCCAGCAGCTTCGGGGGGGACAATCAGCCCCAGCATTTT. The full variable domain, in which reference TRBV5-1 and TRBJ1-5 provide the parts outside the CDR3, is KAGVTQTPRYLIKTRGQQVTLSCSPISGHRSVSWYQQTPGQGLQFLFEYFSETQRNKGNFPGRFSGRQFSNSRSEMNVSTLELGDSALYLCASSFGGDNQPQHFGDGTRLSIL.